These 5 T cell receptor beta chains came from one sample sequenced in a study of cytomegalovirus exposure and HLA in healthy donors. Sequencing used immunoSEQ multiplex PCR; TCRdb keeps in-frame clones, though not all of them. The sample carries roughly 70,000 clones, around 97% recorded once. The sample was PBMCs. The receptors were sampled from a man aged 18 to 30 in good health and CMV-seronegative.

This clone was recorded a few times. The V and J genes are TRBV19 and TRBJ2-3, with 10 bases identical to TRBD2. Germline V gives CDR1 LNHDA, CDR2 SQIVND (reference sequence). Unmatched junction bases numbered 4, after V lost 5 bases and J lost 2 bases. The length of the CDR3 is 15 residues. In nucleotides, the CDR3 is TGTGCCAGTAGTGCACTAGCGGGAAACACAGATACGCAGTATTTT. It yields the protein CASSALAGNTDTQYF. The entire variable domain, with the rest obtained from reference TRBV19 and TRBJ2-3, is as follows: DGGITQSPKYLFRKEGQNVTLSCEQNLNHDAMYWYRQDPGQGLRLIYYSQIVNDFQKGDIAEGYSVSREKKESFPLTVTSAQKNPTAFYLCASSALAGNTDTQYFGPGTRLTVL.

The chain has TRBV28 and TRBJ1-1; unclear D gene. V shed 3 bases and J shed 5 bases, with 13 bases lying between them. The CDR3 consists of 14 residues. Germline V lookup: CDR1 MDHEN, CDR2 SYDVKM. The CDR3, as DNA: TGTGCCAGCAGTTTGAGGCAGCTCGGGACTGAAGCTTTCTTT. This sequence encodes CASSLRQLGTEAFF. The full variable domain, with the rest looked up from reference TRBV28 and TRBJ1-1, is DVKVTQSSRYLVKRTGEKVFLECVQDMDHENMFWYRQDPGLGLRLIYFSYDVKMKEKGDIPEGYSVSREKKERFSLILESASTNQTSMYLCASSLRQLGTEAFFGQGTRLTVV.

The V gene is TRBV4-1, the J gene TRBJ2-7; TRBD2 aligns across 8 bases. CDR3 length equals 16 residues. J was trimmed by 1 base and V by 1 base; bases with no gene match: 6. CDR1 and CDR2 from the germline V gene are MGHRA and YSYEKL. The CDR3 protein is CASSQVLTSASYEQYF. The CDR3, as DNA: TGCGCCAGCAGCCAAGTCCTGACTAGCGCTTCCTACGAGCAGTACTTC.

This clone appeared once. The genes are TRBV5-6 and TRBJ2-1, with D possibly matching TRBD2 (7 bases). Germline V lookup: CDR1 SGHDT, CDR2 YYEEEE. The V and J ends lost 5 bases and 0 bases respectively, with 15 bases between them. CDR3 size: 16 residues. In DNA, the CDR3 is TGTGCCAGCAGGTTAGGGGGGGGAGCCTCCTACAATGAGCAGTTCTTC. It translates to CASRLGGGASYNEQFF.

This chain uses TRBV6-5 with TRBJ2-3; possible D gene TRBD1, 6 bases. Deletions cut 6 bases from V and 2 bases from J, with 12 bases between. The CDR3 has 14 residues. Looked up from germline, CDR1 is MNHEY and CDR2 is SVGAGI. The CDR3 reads CASSRQVTTDTQYF. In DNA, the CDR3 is TGTGCCAGCAGCCGACAGGTGACCACAGATACGCAGTATTTT.